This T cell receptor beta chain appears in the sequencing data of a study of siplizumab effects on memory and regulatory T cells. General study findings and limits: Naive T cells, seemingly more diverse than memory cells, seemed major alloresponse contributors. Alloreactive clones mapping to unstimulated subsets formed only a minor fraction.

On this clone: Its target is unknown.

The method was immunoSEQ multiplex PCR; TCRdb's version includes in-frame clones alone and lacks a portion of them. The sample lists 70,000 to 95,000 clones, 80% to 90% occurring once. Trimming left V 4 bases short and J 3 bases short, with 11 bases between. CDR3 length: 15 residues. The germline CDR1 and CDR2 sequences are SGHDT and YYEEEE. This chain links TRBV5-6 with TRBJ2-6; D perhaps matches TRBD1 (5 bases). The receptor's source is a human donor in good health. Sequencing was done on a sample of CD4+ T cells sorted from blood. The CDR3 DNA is TGTGCCAGCAGCGTCGGCAGGGATGGGGCCAACGTCCTGACTTTC. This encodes CASSVGRDGANVLTF.